A single sample gave rise to the 27 T cell receptor beta chains below, sequenced in a study of cytomegalovirus exposure and HLA in healthy donors. The study ran its PCR with 60 Vbeta and 13 Jbeta primers. Sequencing was performed with immunoSEQ multiplex PCR; in TCRdb, only in-frame clones are kept and a portion is missing. The sample carries about 300,000 clones, 86% recorded once. What was sequenced was PBMCs. Receptors were obtained from a man aged 35-49 years in good health and CMV-seropositive.

This clone was recorded once. CDR3 region: CASSAETVYGYTF. In DNA, the CDR3 is TGTGCCAGCAGCGCGGAGACTGTCTATGGCTACACCTTC. The genes are TRBV5-6 and TRBJ1-2; D unclear. CDR3 length: 13 residues. V was pared by 4 bases and J by 4 bases, with 11 bases between. Germline V lookup: CDR1 SGHDT, CDR2 YYEEEE.

The chain combines TRBV9 with TRBJ2-1, with 8 bases that match TRBD2. Looked up from germline, CDR1 is SGDLS and CDR2 is YYNGEE. This CDR3 has 14 residues. With V trimmed by 0 bases and J by 7 bases, 3 bases remained unmatched. DNA for the CDR3: TGTGCCAGCAGCGTAGCGCTAGCGGGTAATGAGCAGTTCTTC. Residues: CASSVALAGNEQFF.

The chain is built from TRBV5-1 and TRBJ2-1, with 13 bases identical to TRBD2. The J segment lost 6 bases and the V segment lost 2 bases, leaving 8 bases of the junction unmatched. Looked up from germline, CDR1 is SGHRS and CDR2 is YFSETQ. The CDR3 runs 17 residues. The CDR3 region has the DNA TGCGCCAGCAGCTTTCAACTAGCGGGAGGGCCGGCCAATGAGCAGTTCTTC. It encodes CASSFQLAGGPANEQFF.

This clone turned up a few times. The J gene is TRBJ2-6, the V gene TRBV5-5; 9 nucleotides align to TRBD1. There are 18 residues in the CDR3. Germline CDR1 SGHKS, CDR2 YYEKEE (reference sequence). V was pared by 4 bases and J by 0 bases, with 8 bases of the junction left unmatched. CDR3 nucleotide sequence: TGTGCCAGCAGCAACCGGGACAGGGTCTTCTCTGGGGCCAACGTCCTGACTTTC. Translating gives CASSNRDRVFSGANVLTF.

CDR3 sequence (DNA): TGTGCCAGCAGCGTCGGACAGGGGAAAGAGACCCAGTACTTC. Translation: CASSVGQGKETQYF. This rearrangement joins TRBV9 to TRBJ2-5; TRBD1 matches 9 bases. The J segment lost 3 bases and the V segment lost 2 bases, leaving 2 bases of the junction unmatched. Germline V gene lookup returns CDR1 SGDLS and CDR2 YYNGEE. This CDR3 is built from 14 residues.

This chain uses TRBV7-3 with TRBJ2-2; 10 bases line up with TRBD2. The ends lost 5 bases at V and 2 bases at J; junction bases unmatched: 14. The CDR3 is made up of 19 amino acids. The germline V gene encodes CDR1 SGHTA and CDR2 FQGTGA. In nucleotides, the CDR3 is TGTGCCAGCAGCCATACACCAGCGGGAGGGCCCCAAAACACCGGGGAGCTGTTTTTT. Translation gives CASSHTPAGGPQNTGELFF.

This clone was seen a single time. V is TRBV5-5 and J is TRBJ1-3, with a weak D call TRBD1 (6 bases). Germline-derived CDR1 and CDR2 are SGHKS and YYEKEE (reference sequence). V was shortened by 4 bases and J by 0 bases, with 14 bases between the two germline ends. The CDR3 runs to 16 residues. DNA for the CDR3: TGTGCCAGCAGCCTGGGGGCGGGTAGCTCTGGAAACACCATATATTTT. Translating gives CASSLGAGSSGNTIYF.

This clone was recorded only once. The chain combines TRBV7-2 with TRBJ2-7, with D perhaps TRBD2 (6 bases). V was cut by 4 bases and J by 7 bases, with 23 bases left in between. The CDR3 spans 16 residues. CDR1 and CDR2 from the germline V gene are SGHTA and FQGNSA. The CDR3 loop reads CASSSGLGGGRREQYF. CDR3 coding DNA: TGTGCCAGCAGCTCCGGCTTGGGGGGAGGCCGTCGGGAGCAGTACTTC.

This clone was detected a few times. This chain uses TRBV28 with TRBJ1-2; TRBD1 agrees at 9 bases. CDR1 and CDR2 (germline): MDHEN, SYDVKM. V gave up 5 bases and J gave up 7 bases; unmatched junction bases: 2. The CDR3 is 12 residues long. The CDR3, as DNA: TGTGCCAGCAGTCCGGACAGGGGTGGCTACACCTTC. This gives the protein CASSPDRGGYTF.

V and J are TRBV28 and TRBJ1-6; 7 bases are a match to TRBD1. The CDR3 length is 17 residues. Germline assignment: CDR1 MDHEN and CDR2 SYDVKM. The V segment lost 2 bases and the J segment 5 bases; nucleotides outside the gene matches: 9. CDR3 sequence (DNA): TGTGCCAGCAGTTTAGCCCCGATAGGGGGCGATAATTCACCCCTCCACTTT. It yields the protein CASSLAPIGGDNSPLHF.

The V and J genes are TRBV5-1 and TRBJ2-2; TRBD2 aligns across 11 bases. The CDR3 has 19 residues. Losses at the gene ends were 9 bases for V and 2 bases for J; bases not matched to a gene: 18. The germline CDR1 and CDR2 sequences are SGHRS and YFSETQ. Here the CDR3 reads CATRALPGTSGLNTGELFF. The CDR3 DNA is TGCGCCACGAGGGCCCTTCCCGGGACTAGCGGCCTCAACACCGGGGAGCTGTTTTTT.

The CDR3 nucleotides are TGTGCCAGCAGTTTTTCAGTTTCCTACGAGCAGTACTTC. Protein product: CASSFSVSYEQYF. This chain joins TRBV27 and TRBJ2-7; D unclear. This CDR3 is built from 13 residues. Between the trimmed V and J ends, which lost 3 bases and 1 base, there was a span of 7 bases. Germline V gene lookup returns CDR1 MNHEY and CDR2 SMNVEV (reference sequence).

J is TRBJ2-7 and V is TRBV11-2; TRBD2 matches at 10 bases. Trimming at V came to 2 bases and at J to 0 bases, leaving 4 bases not matched to a gene. The germline V gene encodes CDR1 SGHAT and CDR2 FQNNGV. The CDR3 covers 16 residues. The CDR3 DNA follows: TGTGCCAGCAGCTTACCGGCTAGCGGGAGCTCCTACGAGCAGTACTTC. Protein: CASSLPASGSSYEQYF.

The chain carries TRBV19 and TRBJ1-1; 9 bases agree with TRBD1. The CDR3 spans 18 residues. Germline V CDR1 and CDR2: LNHDA, SQIVND (reference sequence). V was clipped by 7 bases and J by 2 bases; unmatched bases: 17. CDR3 in amino acids: CASTPGQGERVLNTEAFF. The CDR3 bases are TGTGCCAGTACCCCGGGACAGGGAGAAAGAGTACTCAACACTGAAGCTTTCTTT.

The chain carries TRBV2 and TRBJ2-7; perhaps TRBD2 as D (5 bases). The CDR3 runs 14 residues. V gave up 0 bases and J gave up 6 bases, with 12 bases separating them. Looked up from germline, CDR1 is SNHLY and CDR2 is FYNNEI. The chain's CDR3 is CASSEARLAIEQYF. CDR3 nucleotide sequence: TGTGCCAGCAGTGAAGCGAGGCTAGCTATCGAGCAGTACTTC.

The V gene is TRBV19, the J gene TRBJ2-1; 9 positions match TRBD1. Trimming cost V 5 bases and J 3 bases; bases outside gene matches: 2. The CDR3 consists of 14 residues. Germline CDR1 is LNHDA and CDR2 is SQIVND (reference sequence). CDR3 sequence: CASSPTGGYNEQFF. For the CDR3, the DNA is TGTGCCAGTAGTCCGACAGGGGGCTACAATGAGCAGTTCTTC.

This chain links TRBV20-1 with TRBJ1-2, with a weak D call TRBD1 (5 bases). CDR1 DFQATT and CDR2 SNEGSKA come from the germline V gene (reference sequence). This CDR3 region has 11 residues. V lost 3 bases and J 9 bases, leaving 11 bases between the germline ends. The CDR3 sequence: CSARVSGSYTF. The CDR3 region has the DNA TGCAGTGCTAGGGTTTCAGGGAGCTACACCTTC.

This chain connects TRBV2 to TRBJ2-5, with 9 bases matching TRBD2. The CDR3 has 16 residues. Looked up from germline, CDR1 is SNHLY and CDR2 is FYNNEI. After removal of 7 bases from V and 3 bases from J, the junction contained 12 bases not matched to a gene. CDR3 nucleotide sequence: TGTGCCAGCACCCGAAGGGGGACTAGCATTAAAGAGACCCAGTACTTC. Its protein product is CASTRRGTSIKETQYF.

This chain uses TRBV5-1 with TRBJ2-1; TRBD1 agrees at 9 bases. Germline V gene data show CDR1 as SGHRS and CDR2 as YFSETQ. CDR3 length: 15 residues. The trim removed 0 bases at V and 2 bases at J, leaving 0 bases unmatched. The CDR3 region is CASSLGQGAYNEQFF. The CDR3 nucleotides read TGCGCCAGCAGCTTGGGACAGGGGGCCTACAATGAGCAGTTCTTC.

The V call is TRBV7-3, the J call TRBJ2-7, with D perhaps TRBD2 (6 bases). V was clipped by 1 base and J by 1 base, with 11 bases between them. The length of the CDR3 is 15 residues. CDR1 is SGHTA, CDR2 FQGTGA, per germline. CDR3: CASSLSSGPSYEQYF. The DNA for the CDR3 is TGTGCCAGCAGCTTAAGTAGCGGCCCTTCCTACGAGCAGTACTTC.

The chain has TRBV4-2 and TRBJ1-2; possible D gene TRBD1, 6 bases. The CDR3 sequence is 14 residues long. With 4 bases removed from V and 8 bases from J, the gap between germline ends came to 17 bases. The germline V gene has CDR1 LGHNA and CDR2 YNFKEQ. The CDR3 spells CASSRDKITMGYTF. For the CDR3, the DNA is TGTGCCAGCAGCCGGGACAAGATAACGATGGGCTACACCTTC.

This clone is a singleton in its sample. This chain connects TRBV9 to TRBJ2-7; D possibly corresponds to TRBD2 (6 bases). With 0 bases removed from V and 6 bases from J, the gap between germline ends came to 13 bases. This CDR3 spans 14 amino acids. Germline V gives CDR1 SGDLS, CDR2 YYNGEE. The CDR3 nucleotides read TGTGCCAGCAGCGTAGACGGGAGTTGGGTCGAGCAGTACTTC. Its protein product is CASSVDGSWVEQYF.

The chain combines TRBV6-1 with TRBJ2-7, with a tentative D call TRBD2 (6 bases). The CDR3 loop spans 14 amino acids. Germline V CDR1 and CDR2: MNHNS, SASEGT. Trimming removed 4 bases from V and 6 bases from J, with 16 bases in between. CDR3 nucleotide sequence: TGTGCCAGCAGTGTGCGGGGCAACGGGCTCGAGCAGTACTTC. This sequence encodes CASSVRGNGLEQYF.

This CDR3 is CASSRGGRAKNIQYF. The CDR3 nucleotides are TGTGCCAGCAGTAGGGGAGGGCGAGCCAAAAACATTCAGTACTTC. This chain uses TRBV6-5 with TRBJ2-4, with TRBD2 matching over 7 bases. The germline CDR1 and CDR2 sequences are MNHEY and SVGAGI. With V trimmed by 5 bases and J by 0 bases, 4 bases remained unmatched. The CDR3 covers 15 residues.

V gene TRBV27 combines with J gene TRBJ2-6; a weak D match, TRBD1 (5 bases). This CDR3 spans 16 amino acids. The germline V gene encodes CDR1 MNHEY and CDR2 SMNVEV (reference sequence). Trimming stripped 6 bases from V and 0 bases from J, with 12 bases between. The CDR3 sequence is CASRLRQSSGANVLTF. The CDR3 region has the DNA TGTGCCAGCAGGCTCCGACAGAGCTCTGGGGCCAACGTCCTGACTTTC. The entire variable domain, with the rest obtained from reference TRBV27 and TRBJ2-6, is as follows: EAQVTQNPRYLITVTGKKLTVTCSQNMNHEYMSWYRQDPGLGLRQIYYSMNVEVTDKGDVPEGYKVSRKEKRNFPLILESPSPNQTSLYFCASRLRQSSGANVLTFGAGSRLTVL.

The CDR3 loop is CASSSSGGYYNEQFF. The DNA for the CDR3 is TGCGCCAGCAGCTCGTCAGGGGGCTACTACAATGAGCAGTTCTTC. V gene TRBV5-1 combines with J gene TRBJ2-1, with 8 bases lining up with TRBD1. The length of the CDR3 is 15 residues. The V gene end was trimmed by 3 bases and the J gene end by 3 bases; junction bases not matched to a gene: 5. Germline-derived CDR1 and CDR2 are SGHRS and YFSETQ.

V and J are TRBV9 and TRBJ2-1, with 8 bases that match TRBD2. The CDR3 covers 15 residues. V shed 4 bases, J shed 4 bases, and the junction held 7 bases outside the gene matches. CDR1 and CDR2 from the germline V gene are SGDLS and YYNGEE. The CDR3: CASSYTSGNYNEQFF. In nucleotides, the CDR3 is TGTGCCAGCAGCTACACTAGCGGAAATTACAATGAGCAGTTCTTC. Full variable domain (outside the CDR3, taken from reference TRBV9 and TRBJ2-1): DSGVTQTPKHLITATGQRVTLRCSPRSGDLSVYWYQQSLDQGLQFLIQYYNGEERAKGNILERFSAQQFPDLHSELNLSSLELGDSALYFCASSYTSGNYNEQFFGPGTRLTVL.